This T cell receptor (beta chain) came from a study of CXCR3-negative and CXCR3-positive naive CD8 T cells. On the study more broadly: With about 1.5 +/- 0.3 million reads per library, the TRB reads numbered 110 million to 150 million in total. Study results and caveats: The study found comparably high diversity in both naive subsets and much lower diversity in memory CD8+ cells.

CDR3 length: 15 residues. Germline loops: CDR1 SEHNR, CDR2 FQNEAQ (reference sequence). Subsets of CD8+ T cells were each sorted in triplicate at 300,000 or so cells apiece. In regard to this clonotype: The antigen remains undetermined.

Libraries were UMI-labeled 5' RACE TRB cDNA. After re-calling the 5' RACE reads, TCRdb lists one entry per CDR3 protein, DNA absent. This sample's table has under 65,000 distinct CDR3 sequences. Material for sequencing was memory CD8+ T cells from blood. The clonotype comes from a human donor in good health. Some clones in this sample may be carry-over from other donors' samples. The V call is TRBV7-9, the J call TRBJ2-3; TCRdb designates TRBD2, a call that cannot be tested without DNA. The CDR3 is CASSLISGDTDTQYF.